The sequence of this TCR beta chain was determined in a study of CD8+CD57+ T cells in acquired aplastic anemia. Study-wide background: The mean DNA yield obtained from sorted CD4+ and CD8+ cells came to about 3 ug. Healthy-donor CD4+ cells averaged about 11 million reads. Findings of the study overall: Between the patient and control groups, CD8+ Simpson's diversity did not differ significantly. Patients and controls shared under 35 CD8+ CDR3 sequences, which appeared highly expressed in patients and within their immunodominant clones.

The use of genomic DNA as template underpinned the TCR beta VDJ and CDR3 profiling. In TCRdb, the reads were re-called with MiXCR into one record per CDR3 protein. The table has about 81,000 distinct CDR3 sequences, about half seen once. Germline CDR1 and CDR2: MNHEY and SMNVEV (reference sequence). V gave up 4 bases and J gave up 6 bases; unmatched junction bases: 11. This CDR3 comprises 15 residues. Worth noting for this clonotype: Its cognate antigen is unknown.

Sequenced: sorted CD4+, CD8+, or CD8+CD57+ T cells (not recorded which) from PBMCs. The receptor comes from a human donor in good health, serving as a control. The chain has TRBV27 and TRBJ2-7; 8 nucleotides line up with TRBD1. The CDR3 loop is CASSSQGAGGAEQYF. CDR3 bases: TGTGCCAGCAGTTCCCAGGGCGCAGGGGGCGCCGAGCAGTACTTC.